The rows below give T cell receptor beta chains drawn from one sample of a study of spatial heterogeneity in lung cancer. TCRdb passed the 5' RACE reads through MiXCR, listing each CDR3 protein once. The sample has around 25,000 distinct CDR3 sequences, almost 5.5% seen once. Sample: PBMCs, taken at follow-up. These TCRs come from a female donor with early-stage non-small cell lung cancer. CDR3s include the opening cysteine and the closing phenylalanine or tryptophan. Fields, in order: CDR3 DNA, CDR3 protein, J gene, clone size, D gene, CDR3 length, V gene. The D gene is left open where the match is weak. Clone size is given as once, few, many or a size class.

CDR3nt: TGTGCCAGCAGCTTGGGCCTCGGGGCCTCCAATGAGCAGTTCTTC
CDR3aa: CASSLGLGASNEQFF
j_gene: TRBJ2-1
abundance: many
d_gene: NA
len: 15
v_gene: TRBV7-3

CDR3nt: TGTGCCAGCAGCTCCCCTCCCGGGGAGCTGTTTTTT
CDR3aa: CASSSPPGELFF
j_gene: TRBJ2-2
abundance: many
d_gene: NA
len: 12
v_gene: TRBV7-2

CDR3nt: TGTGCCAGCAGTCCCGGACAGGCCCTTGAAGCTTTCTTT
CDR3aa: CASSPGQALEAFF
j_gene: TRBJ1-1
abundance: many
d_gene: TRBD1
len: 13
v_gene: TRBV2

CDR3nt: TGTGCCAGCAGCCTTACCCGGACAGGGGGCTATGGCTACACCTTC
CDR3aa: CASSLTRTGGYGYTF
j_gene: TRBJ1-2
abundance: few
d_gene: TRBD1
len: 15
v_gene: TRBV7-2

CDR3nt: TGTGCCAGCAGCCAAGACTCGGGCCTTAACAATGAGCAGTTCTTC
CDR3aa: CASSQDSGLNNEQFF
j_gene: TRBJ2-1
abundance: few
d_gene: NA
len: 15
v_gene: TRBV4-2

CDR3nt: TGTGCCAGCAGCCCCAGCGGCAGTCTCGAATTGGAGACCCAGTACTTC
CDR3aa: CASSPSGSLELETQYF
j_gene: TRBJ2-5
abundance: many
d_gene: NA
len: 16
v_gene: TRBV4-2

CDR3nt: TGTGCCAGCAGCTTCCGTGGACTAGCGGGTTACGAGCAGTACTTC
CDR3aa: CASSFRGLAGYEQYF
j_gene: TRBJ2-7
abundance: many
d_gene: TRBD2
len: 15
v_gene: TRBV11-1

CDR3nt: TGCGCCAGCAGCCAAGGGACAACCGGTTCGAGAGAGACCCAGTACTTC
CDR3aa: CASSQGTTGSRETQYF
j_gene: TRBJ2-5
abundance: medium-sized
d_gene: NA
len: 16
v_gene: TRBV5-1

CDR3nt: TGTGCCAGCAGTTCGAGGGGATATGGGGACCAGTACTTC
CDR3aa: CASSSRGYGDQYF
j_gene: TRBJ2-5
abundance: many
d_gene: NA
len: 13
v_gene: TRBV7-2

CDR3nt: TGCAGCGTTGAAGGTCCCACAGGCCACCAAGAGACCCAGTACTTC
CDR3aa: CSVEGPTGHQETQYF
j_gene: TRBJ2-5
abundance: many
d_gene: NA
len: 15
v_gene: TRBV29-1